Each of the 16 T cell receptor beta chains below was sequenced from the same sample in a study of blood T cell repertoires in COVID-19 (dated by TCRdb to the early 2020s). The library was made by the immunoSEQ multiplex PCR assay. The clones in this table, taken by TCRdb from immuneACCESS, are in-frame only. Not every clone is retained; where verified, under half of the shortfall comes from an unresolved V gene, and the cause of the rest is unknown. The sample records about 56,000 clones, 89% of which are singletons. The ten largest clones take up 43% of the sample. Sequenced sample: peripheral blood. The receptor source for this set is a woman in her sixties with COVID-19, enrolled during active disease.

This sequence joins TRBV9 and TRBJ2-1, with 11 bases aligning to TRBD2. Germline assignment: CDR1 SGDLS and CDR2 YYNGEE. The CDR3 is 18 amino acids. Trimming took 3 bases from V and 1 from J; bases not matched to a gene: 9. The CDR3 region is CASSASLAGGPSYNEQFF. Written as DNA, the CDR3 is TGTGCCAGCAGCGCTAGTTTAGCGGGAGGGCCGTCCTACAATGAGCAGTTCTTC.

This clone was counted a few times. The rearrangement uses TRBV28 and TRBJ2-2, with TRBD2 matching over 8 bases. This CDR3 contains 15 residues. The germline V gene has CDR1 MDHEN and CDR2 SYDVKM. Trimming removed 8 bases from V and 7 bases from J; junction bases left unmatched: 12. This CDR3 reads CASRTVAGSNGELFF. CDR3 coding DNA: TGTGCCAGCCGAACAGTAGCGGGGTCGAACGGGGAGCTGTTTTTT.

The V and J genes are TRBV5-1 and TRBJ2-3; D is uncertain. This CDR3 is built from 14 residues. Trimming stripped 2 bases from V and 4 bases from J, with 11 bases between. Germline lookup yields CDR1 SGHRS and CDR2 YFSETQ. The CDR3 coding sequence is TGCGCCAGCAGCTTCGTTGGGCTTGCAGATACGCAGTATTTT. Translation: CASSFVGLADTQYF.

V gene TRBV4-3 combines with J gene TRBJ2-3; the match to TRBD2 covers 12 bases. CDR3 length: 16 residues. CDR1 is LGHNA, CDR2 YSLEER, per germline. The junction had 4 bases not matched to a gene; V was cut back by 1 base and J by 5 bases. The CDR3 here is CASSQGASGRGDTQYF. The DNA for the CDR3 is TGCGCCAGCAGCCAAGGGGCTAGCGGGAGGGGAGATACGCAGTATTTT.

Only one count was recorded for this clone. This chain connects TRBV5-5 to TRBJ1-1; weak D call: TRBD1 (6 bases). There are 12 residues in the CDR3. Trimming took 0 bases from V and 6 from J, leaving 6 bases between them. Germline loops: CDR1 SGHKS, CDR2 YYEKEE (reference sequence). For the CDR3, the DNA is TGTGCCAGCAGCTTGGAGGGGGCTGAAGCTTTCTTT. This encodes CASSLEGAEAFF.

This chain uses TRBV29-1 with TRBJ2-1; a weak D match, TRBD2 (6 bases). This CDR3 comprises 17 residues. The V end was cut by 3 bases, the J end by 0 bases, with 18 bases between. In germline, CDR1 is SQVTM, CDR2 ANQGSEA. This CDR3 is CSVEGDARESSYNEQFF. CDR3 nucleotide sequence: TGCAGCGTTGAGGGGGATGCGCGGGAAAGCTCCTACAATGAGCAGTTCTTC.

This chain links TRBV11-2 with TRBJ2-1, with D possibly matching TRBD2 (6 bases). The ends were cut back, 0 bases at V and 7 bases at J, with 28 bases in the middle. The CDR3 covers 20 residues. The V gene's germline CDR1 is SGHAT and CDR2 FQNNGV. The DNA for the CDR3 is TGTGCCAGCAGCTTAGATGCTGGGACGGAGCGGGTTTATGTAGCGAATGAGCAGTTCTTC. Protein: CASSLDAGTERVYVANEQFF.

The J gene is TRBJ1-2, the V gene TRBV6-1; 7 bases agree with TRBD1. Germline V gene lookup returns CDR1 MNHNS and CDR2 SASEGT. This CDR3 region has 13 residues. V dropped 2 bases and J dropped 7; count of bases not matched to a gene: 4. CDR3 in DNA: TGTGCCAGCAGTGAAAGGGGACAGTTTGGCTACACCTTC. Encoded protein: CASSERGQFGYTF.

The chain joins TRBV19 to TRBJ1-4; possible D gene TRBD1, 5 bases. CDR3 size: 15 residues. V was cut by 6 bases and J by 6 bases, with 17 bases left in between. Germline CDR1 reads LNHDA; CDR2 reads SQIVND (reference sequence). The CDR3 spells CASREEGREDEKLFF. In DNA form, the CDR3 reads TGTGCCAGTAGGGAAGAAGGCAGGGAGGATGAAAAACTGTTTTTT.

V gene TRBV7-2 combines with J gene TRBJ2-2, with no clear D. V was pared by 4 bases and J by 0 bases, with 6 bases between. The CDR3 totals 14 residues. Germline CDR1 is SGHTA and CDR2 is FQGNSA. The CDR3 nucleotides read TGTGCCAGCAGCTCGCCGGCGAACACCGGGGAGCTGTTTTTT. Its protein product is CASSSPANTGELFF.

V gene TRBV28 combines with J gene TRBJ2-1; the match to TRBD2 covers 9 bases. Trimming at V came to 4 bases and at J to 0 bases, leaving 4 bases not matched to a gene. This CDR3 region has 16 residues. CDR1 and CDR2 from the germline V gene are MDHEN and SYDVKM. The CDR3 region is CASSSGSGSSYNEQFF. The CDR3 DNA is TGTGCCAGCAGTTCTGGTAGCGGGAGCTCCTACAATGAGCAGTTCTTC.

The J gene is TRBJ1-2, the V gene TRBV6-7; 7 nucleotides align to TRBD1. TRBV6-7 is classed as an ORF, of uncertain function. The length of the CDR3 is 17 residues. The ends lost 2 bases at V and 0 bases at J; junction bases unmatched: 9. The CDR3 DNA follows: TGTGCCAGCAGTTACCTGACAGGGCTCCAGGCTAACTATGGCTACACCTTC. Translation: CASSYLTGLQANYGYTF.

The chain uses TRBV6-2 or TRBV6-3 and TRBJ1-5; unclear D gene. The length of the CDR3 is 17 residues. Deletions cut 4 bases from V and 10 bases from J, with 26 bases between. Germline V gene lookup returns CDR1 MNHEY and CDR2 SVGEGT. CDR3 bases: TGTGCCAGCAGTTCCGGACTGAGTTCTATTTTGGTAGAACCCCAGCATTTT. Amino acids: CASSSGLSSILVEPQHF.

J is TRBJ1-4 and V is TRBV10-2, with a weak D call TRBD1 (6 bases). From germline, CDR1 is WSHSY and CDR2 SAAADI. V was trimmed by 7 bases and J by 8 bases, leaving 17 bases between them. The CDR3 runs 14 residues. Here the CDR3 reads CASTSADSGEKLFF. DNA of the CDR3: TGCGCCAGCACCTCGGCGGACAGCGGAGAAAAACTGTTTTTT.

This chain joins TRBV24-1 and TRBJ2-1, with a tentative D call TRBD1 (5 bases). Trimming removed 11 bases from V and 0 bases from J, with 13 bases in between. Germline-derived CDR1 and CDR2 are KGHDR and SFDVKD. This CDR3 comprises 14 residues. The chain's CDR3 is CAIQGSYSYNEQFF. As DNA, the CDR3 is TGTGCCATTCAGGGATCCTACTCCTACAATGAGCAGTTCTTC.

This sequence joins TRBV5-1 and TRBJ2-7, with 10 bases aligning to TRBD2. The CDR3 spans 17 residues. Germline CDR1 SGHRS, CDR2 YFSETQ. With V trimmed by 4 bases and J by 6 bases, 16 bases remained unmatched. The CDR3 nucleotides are TGCGCCAGCAGCGGGGAGGCTAGCGGGAGTCCCTTAGGCGAGCAGTACTTC. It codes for CASSGEASGSPLGEQYF.